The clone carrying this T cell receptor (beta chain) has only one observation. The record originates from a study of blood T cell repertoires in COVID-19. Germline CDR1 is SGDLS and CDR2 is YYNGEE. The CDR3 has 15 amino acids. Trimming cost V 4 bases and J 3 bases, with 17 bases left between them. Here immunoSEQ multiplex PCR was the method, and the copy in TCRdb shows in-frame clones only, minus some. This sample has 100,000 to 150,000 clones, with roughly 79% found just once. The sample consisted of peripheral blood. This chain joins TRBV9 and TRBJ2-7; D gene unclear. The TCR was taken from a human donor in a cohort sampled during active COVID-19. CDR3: CASSLRDGSGYEQYF. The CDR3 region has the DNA TGTGCCAGCAGCTTACGAGACGGTTCGGGCTACGAGCAGTACTTC.